This paragraph covers one TCR beta chain sequence. The germline V gene encodes CDR1 SGHRS and CDR2 YFSETQ. V dropped 3 bases and J dropped 3 bases, with 10 bases sitting between them. The CDR3 is made up of 14 amino acids. Sequenced by immunoSEQ multiplex PCR; TCRdb stores in-frame clones only, minus some. The sample holds more than 100,000 clones, less than 75% seen once. This sample stems from a study of blood T cell repertoires in COVID-19. The sequenced material came from peripheral blood. The sequence came from a human donor with acute or convalescent COVID-19. The donor label of this sample is uncertain. The chain links TRBV5-1 to TRBJ2-1; TRBD1 might be the D (5 bases). The CDR3 DNA follows: TGCGCCAGCAGCTCGGGCGACAGCTACAATGAGCAGTTCTTC. Its protein is CASSSGDSYNEQFF. The full variable domain, its missing parts supplied by reference TRBV5-1 and TRBJ2-1, is KAGVTQTPRYLIKTRGQQVTLSCSPISGHRSVSWYQQTPGQGLQFLFEYFSETQRNKGNFPGRFSGRQFSNSRSEMNVSTLELGDSALYLCASSSGDSYNEQFFGPGTRLTVL.